This T cell receptor (beta chain) originates from a study of CD8+CD57+ T cells in acquired aplastic anemia. In the study overall: The mean DNA yield obtained from sorted CD4+ and CD8+ cells came to about 3 ug.

Note on this clonotype: Its antigen remains unidentified.

Genomic DNA, the template, was used for profiling of the TCR beta VDJ and CDR3. Each CDR3 protein gets one entry after TCRdb re-called the reads with MiXCR. The table records 200,000 to 250,000 distinct CDR3 sequences, about 62% of them present only once. CD8+CD57+ cell expansion, shown by flow cytometry, had occurred in the patients selected for sequencing. Findings of the study overall: The CD8+ Simpson's diversity of patients and controls was not significantly different.

The CDR3 is 9 amino acids. With 10 bases removed from V and 10 bases from J, the gap between germline ends came to 8 bases. The TCR sequence derives from a human donor with aplastic anemia. The chain links TRBV12-3 or TRBV12-4 to TRBJ2-1, with no clear D. Sequenced input: sorted CD4+, CD8+, or CD8+CD57+ T cells (not recorded which) from PBMCs. The chain's CDR3 is CATGREQFF. For the CDR3, the DNA is TGTGCCACAGGACGGGAGCAGTTCTTC.